A selection of T cell receptor beta chains follows, all from one sample in a study of blood T cell repertoires in COVID-19. The protocol was immunoSEQ multiplex PCR, while the TCRdb copy is restricted to in-frame clones and leaves out a portion. The table records approximately 72,000 clones, more than 70% of them present only once. The specimen was peripheral blood. The source of these receptors is a woman older than 75 with active or convalescent COVID-19. The CDR3 runs from the conserved cysteine through the conserved F or W. The D gene is left open where the match is weak. Size tells how often a clone was seen (once, few, many) or the class of an expanded clone, and some rows leave it out.

-,16,TRBV28,-,TRBJ2-4,CASGRFGGGLGNIQYF,TGTGCCAGCGGGAGATTCGGTGGGGGCCTCGGAAACATTCAGTACTTC
TRBD1,17,TRBV19,few,TRBJ1-2,CASQTRTGDYSPYGYTF,TGTGCCAGTCAGACTCGGACAGGGGACTACTCACCCTATGGCTACACCTTC
-,14,TRBV7-9,few,TRBJ2-2,CASSLAFQTGELFF,TGTGCCAGCAGCTTAGCTTTTCAGACCGGGGAGCTGTTTTTT
-,20,TRBV6-2/TRBV6-3,-,TRBJ2-1,CASSYPQRDSRGPLYNEQFF,TGTGCCAGCAGTTACCCACAACGGGACTCCCGCGGACCGCTTTACAATGAGCAGTTCTTC
-,16,TRBV18,-,TRBJ1-3,CASSREAHLSGNTIYF,TGTGCCAGCTCACGGGAGGCGCACCTCTCTGGAAACACCATATATTTT
-,14,TRBV4-2,-,TRBJ2-1,CASSQDRTVAWEFF,TGTGCCAGCAGCCAAGATCGTACGGTAGCATGGGAGTTCTTC
-,15,TRBV6-5,-,TRBJ1-5,CASSFNRYSNQPQHF,TGTGCCAGCAGTTTCAACAGGTATAGCAATCAGCCCCAGCATTTT
-,13,TRBV10-3,-,TRBJ2-5,CAIARQSQETQYF,TGTGCCATCGCCAGACAGAGCCAAGAGACCCAGTACTTC
-,15,TRBV2,-,TRBJ1-6,CASSYVPRADSPLHF,TGTGCCAGCAGTTACGTCCCCCGCGCCGATTCACCCCTCCACTTT
-,13,TRBV9,-,TRBJ1-1,CASSQQRNTEAFF,TGTGCCAGCAGCCAACAGAGGAACACTGAAGCTTTCTTT
-,13,TRBV12-3/TRBV12-4,-,TRBJ1-1,CASSLITDTEAFF,TGTGCCAGCAGTTTGATTACGGACACTGAAGCTTTCTTT
TRBD1,16,TRBV7-2,-,TRBJ1-2,CASSLYLGTEIYGYTF,TGTGCCAGCAGCTTATATTTAGGGACAGAGATATATGGCTACACCTTC
-,15,TRBV2,-,TRBJ1-2,CASSGGSTSDYGYTF,TGTGCCAGCAGTGGAGGTAGTACGTCCGATTATGGCTACACCTTC